This TCR beta chain stems from a study of blood T cell repertoires in COVID-19. V was pared by 2 bases and J by 13 bases, with 13 bases between. The germline V gene has CDR1 SGDLS and CDR2 YYNGEE. CDR3 length: 12 amino acids. Resolution of symptoms, clearance, or two negative PCRs was present in recovered Cohort 3 donors. The data were produced by immunoSEQ multiplex PCR, yet TCRdb's version contains in-frame clones alone and is incomplete. The sample records over 150,000 clones, roughly 80% being singletons. Source material: PBMCs or T cells enriched from blood (not recorded which). The J gene is TRBJ2-1, the V gene TRBV9; no reliable D call. This TCR was sampled from a man in his forties or fifties who had recovered from COVID-19. CDR3 in DNA: TGTGCCAGCAGCGTCGAACCGGGTCCTCAGTTCTTC. It encodes CASSVEPGPQFF.